The present entry profiles one TCR beta chain with its context. Its target is not known. V shed 0 bases and J shed 3 bases, with 15 bases lying between them. The length of the CDR3 is 16 residues. The germline gives CDR1 SGHRS, CDR2 YFSETQ. Construction of TCR beta libraries was performed using quantitative 5'-RACE with molecular barcodes. TCRdb fed the 5' RACE reads into MiXCR, producing one record per CDR3 protein. The sample comprises roughly 300,000 distinct CDR3 sequences, less than 10% of which are singletons, and roughly 14% rests with the top ten. The entry originates in a study of CD8 T cells in ankylosing spondylitis. Findings and limits, study-wide: Reportedly, significant enrichment of disease-linked clones occurred in matched ankylosing spondylitis synovial fluid. Disease-associated clonotypes exhibited CD8+ identity and were relatively infrequent in peripheral blood. A motif in TCR beta, a set of about 8 highly homologous variants, appeared characteristic of ankylosing spondylitis blood.

The sample was blood, either unsorted or a sorted T cell fraction (not recorded which). This sequence originates from a male donor with ankylosing spondylitis. The chain uses TRBV5-1 and TRBJ1-2, with unresolved D. The CDR3 protein is CASSLAGPPVDYGYTF. The DNA of the CDR3 is TGCGCCAGCAGCTTGGCCGGCCCCCCGGTTGACTATGGCTACACCTTC.